This paragraph covers one TCR beta chain sequence. What it recognizes is unknown. The investigators split CD4+ cells into a CD45RA+ naive subset and a CD45RA-negative memory subset. The record originates from a study of shared clonotypes between healthy human individuals. Study information: The study drew on two women and a few men aged 18 to 49 as donors. Researchers assigned three CD4 naive, three CD4 memory, two CD8 naive and one CD8 memory plate to each donor.

Sequencing used immunoSEQ multiplex PCR; TCRdb keeps in-frame clones, though not all of them. The top ten clones hold roughly 0.35% of a sample with 1.6 million or so clones, 98% to 99% of them seen once. Study results and limitations: Apart from blood, nothing was sampled; tissue repertoires likely differ.

The sample taken for sequencing was naive CD4+ T cells sorted from blood. This sample's subset: CD45RA+ positively selected. This sequence originates from a man aged 25-45 years in good health.

The CDR3 is CASSLSGALSQPQHF. The CDR3, as DNA: TGTGCCAGCAGCTTGAGCGGGGCGCTTAGTCAGCCCCAGCATTTT. J is TRBJ1-5 and V is TRBV5-5, with D tentatively TRBD1 (5 bases). V was shortened by 1 base and J by 6 bases, with 14 bases between the two germline ends. Germline V CDR1 and CDR2: SGHKS, YYEKEE (reference sequence). This CDR3 has 15 amino acids.